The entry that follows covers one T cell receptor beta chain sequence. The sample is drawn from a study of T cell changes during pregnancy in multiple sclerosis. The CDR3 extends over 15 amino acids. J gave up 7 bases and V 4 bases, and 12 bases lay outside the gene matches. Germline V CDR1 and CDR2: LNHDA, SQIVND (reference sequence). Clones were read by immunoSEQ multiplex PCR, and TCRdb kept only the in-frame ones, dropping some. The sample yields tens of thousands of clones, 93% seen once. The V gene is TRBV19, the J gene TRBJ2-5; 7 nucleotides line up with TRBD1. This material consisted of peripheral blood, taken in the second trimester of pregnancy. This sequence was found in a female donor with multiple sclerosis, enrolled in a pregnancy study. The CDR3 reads CASSKSGTVDSTQYF. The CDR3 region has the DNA TGTGCCAGTAGTAAAAGTGGGACAGTTGATTCGACCCAGTACTTC.